This TCR beta chain was found in a study of Ad26.COV2.S vaccination and SARS-CoV-2 variants. Here immunoSEQ multiplex PCR was the method, and the copy in TCRdb shows in-frame clones only, minus some. In the table there are about 350,000 clones, 75% to 90% of which are singletons. The treatment denotes: about 20 received Ad26.COV2.S at low or high dose, single or two shots; a few received placebo; per-sample allocation not given. The samples were gathered on day 63 after the first injection of vaccine or placebo. The sequences come from peripheral blood, collected in a trial of Ad26.COV2.S vaccine versus placebo. This TCR derives from a person aged 18-65 years who received the Ad26.COV2.S COVID-19 vaccine or a placebo.

In nucleotides, the CDR3 is TGTGCCAGCGGAAGGGGGTTAACTAATGAAAAACTGTTTTTT. This gives the protein CASGRGLTNEKLFF. The chain uses TRBV7-2 and TRBJ1-4; D may be TRBD1 (6 bases). V was pared by 8 bases and J by 1 base, with 11 bases between. Per the germline V gene, CDR1 is SGHTA and CDR2 is FQGNSA. The CDR3 length is 14 residues.